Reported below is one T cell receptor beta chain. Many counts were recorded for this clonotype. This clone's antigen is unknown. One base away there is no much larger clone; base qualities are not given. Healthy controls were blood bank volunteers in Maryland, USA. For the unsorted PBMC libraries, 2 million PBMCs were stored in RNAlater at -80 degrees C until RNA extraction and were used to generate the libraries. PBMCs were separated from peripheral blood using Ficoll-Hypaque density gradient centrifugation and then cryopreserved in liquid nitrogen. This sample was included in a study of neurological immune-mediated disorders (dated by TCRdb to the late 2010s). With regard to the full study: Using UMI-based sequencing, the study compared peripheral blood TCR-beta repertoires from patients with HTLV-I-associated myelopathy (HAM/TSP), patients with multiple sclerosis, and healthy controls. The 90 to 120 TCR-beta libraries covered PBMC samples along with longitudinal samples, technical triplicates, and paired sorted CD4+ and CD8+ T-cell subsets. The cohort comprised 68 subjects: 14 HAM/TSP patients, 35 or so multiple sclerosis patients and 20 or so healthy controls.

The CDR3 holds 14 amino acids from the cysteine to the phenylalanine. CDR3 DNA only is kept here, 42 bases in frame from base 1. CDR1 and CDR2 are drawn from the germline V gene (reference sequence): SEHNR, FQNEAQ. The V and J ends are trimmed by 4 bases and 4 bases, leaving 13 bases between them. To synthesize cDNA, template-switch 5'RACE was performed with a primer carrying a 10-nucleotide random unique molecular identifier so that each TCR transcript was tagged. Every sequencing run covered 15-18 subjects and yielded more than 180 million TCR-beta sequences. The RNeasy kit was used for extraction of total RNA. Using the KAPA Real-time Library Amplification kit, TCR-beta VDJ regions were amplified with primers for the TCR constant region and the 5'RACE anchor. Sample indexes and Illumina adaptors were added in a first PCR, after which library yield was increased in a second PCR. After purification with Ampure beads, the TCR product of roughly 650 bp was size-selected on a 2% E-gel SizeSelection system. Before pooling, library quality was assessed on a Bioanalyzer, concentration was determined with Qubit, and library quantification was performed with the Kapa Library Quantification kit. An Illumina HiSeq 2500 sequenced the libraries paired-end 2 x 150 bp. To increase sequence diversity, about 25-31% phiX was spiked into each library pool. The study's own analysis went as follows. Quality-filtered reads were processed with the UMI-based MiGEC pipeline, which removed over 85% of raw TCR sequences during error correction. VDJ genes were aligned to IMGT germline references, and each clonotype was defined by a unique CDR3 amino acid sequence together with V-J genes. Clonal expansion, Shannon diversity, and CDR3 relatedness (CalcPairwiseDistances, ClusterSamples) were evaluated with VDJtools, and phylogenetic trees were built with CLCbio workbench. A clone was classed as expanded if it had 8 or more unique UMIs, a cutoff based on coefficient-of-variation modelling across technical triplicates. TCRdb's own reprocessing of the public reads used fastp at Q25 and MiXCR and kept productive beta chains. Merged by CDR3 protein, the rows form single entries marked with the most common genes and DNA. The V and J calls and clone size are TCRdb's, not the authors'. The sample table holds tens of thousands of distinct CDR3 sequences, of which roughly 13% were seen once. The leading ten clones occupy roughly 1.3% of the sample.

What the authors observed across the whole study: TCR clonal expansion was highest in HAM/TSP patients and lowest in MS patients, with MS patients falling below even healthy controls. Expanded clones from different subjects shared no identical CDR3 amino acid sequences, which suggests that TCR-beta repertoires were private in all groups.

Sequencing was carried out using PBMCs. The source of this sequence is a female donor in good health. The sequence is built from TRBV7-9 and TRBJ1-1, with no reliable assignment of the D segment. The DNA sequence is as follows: TGTGCCAGCAGCTGGCTATCGGGGAGCACTGAAGCTTTCTTT. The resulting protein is CASSWLSGSTEAFF.